This T cell receptor (beta chain) was profiled in a study of cytomegalovirus exposure and HLA in healthy donors. Researchers ran the PCR with 60 Vbeta and 13 Jbeta primers. Profiling relied on immunoSEQ multiplex PCR, and the TCRdb table lists in-frame clones only, not all of them. The repertoire holds about 150,000 clones, with about 80% as singletons. Germline CDR1 and CDR2: LNHNV and YYDKDF (reference sequence). The ends were cut back, 1 base at V and 11 bases at J, with 15 bases in the middle. The CDR3 is 14 residues long. This receptor was taken from a man between 18 and 35 years old in good health and CMV-seronegative. Sequenced sample: PBMCs. The J gene is TRBJ1-5, the V gene TRBV15, with D possibly TRBD1 on 5 matching bases. CDR3 loop: CATSRVGGSGAQHF. CDR3 sequence (DNA): TGTGCCACCAGCAGAGTGGGGGGGTCTGGGGCCCAGCATTTT.